The 20 T cell receptor beta chains below come from one sample, sequenced in a study of shared clonotypes between healthy human individuals (dated by TCRdb to 2020 to 2022). Receptors were amplified or captured by the immunoSEQ multiplex PCR assay. This immuneACCESS table, as held by TCRdb, lists in-frame sequences with V and J called but not all clones. Of the missing ones, under half trace to an unresolved V gene in checked studies; the others have no known cause. A total of around 240,000 clones appear in this sample, under 80% of them only once. Around 10% of the sample rests with the top ten. The sequenced sample consisted of memory CD4+ T cells sorted from blood. This sample's cell subset or site label indicates: CD45RA-negative fraction. The receptors were sampled from a man aged 30 to 39 in good health.

The chain is built from TRBV5-1 and TRBJ1-1; no clear D gene. The CDR3 runs to 16 residues. Trimming took off 0 bases at V and 0 bases at J, with 12 bases between the two ends. CDR1 is SGHRS and CDR2 is YFSETQ in the germline V gene. As DNA, the CDR3 is TGCGCCAGCAGCTTGGGGGTCGGTTCCATGAACACTGAAGCTTTCTTT. Translation: CASSLGVGSMNTEAFF.

In this sample, this clone turned up a few times. The rearrangement uses TRBV29-1 and TRBJ2-7; the D gene is possibly TRBD2 (6 bases). Trimming took 4 bases from V and 2 from J, leaving 12 bases between them. This CDR3 has 13 residues. Germline V gene data show CDR1 as SQVTM and CDR2 as ANQGSEA. The CDR3 loop is CSVARDRPYEQYF. In DNA, the CDR3 is TGCAGCGTTGCGCGGGATAGGCCCTACGAGCAGTACTTC.

The chain is built from TRBV23-1 and TRBJ2-6, with TRBD2 as a possible D gene (5 bases). TRBV23-1 is flagged as an ORF with uncertain function. Trimming left V 2 bases short and J 3 bases short, with 20 bases between. This CDR3 has 19 residues. CDR3 residues: CASSQGPSSGGDGANVLTF. In nucleotides, the CDR3 is TGCGCCAGCAGTCAAGGCCCTAGCTCAGGAGGAGATGGGGCCAACGTCCTGACTTTC.

The chain couples TRBV7-2 to TRBJ2-1; 9 bases fit TRBD1. V lost 5 bases and J lost 8; bases outside the gene matches: 7. This CDR3 has 14 amino acids. The germline V gene encodes CDR1 SGHTA and CDR2 FQGNSA. The CDR3 loop reads CASSLQGAEDEQFF. The DNA for the CDR3 is TGTGCCAGCAGCCTACAGGGGGCTGAGGATGAGCAGTTCTTC.

The gene calls are TRBV28 and TRBJ2-1; maybe TRBD2 (6 bases). The CDR3 runs 15 residues. The germline V gene encodes CDR1 MDHEN and CDR2 SYDVKM. V was cut by 3 bases and J by 5 bases, with 14 bases left in between. In DNA, the CDR3 is TGTGCCAGCAGTTTGATTCTAGCGAGTCACAATGAGCAGTTCTTC. Translated, it gives CASSLILASHNEQFF. Combining the CDR3 with reference TRBV28 and TRBJ2-1 gives the whole variable domain DVKVTQSSRYLVKRTGEKVFLECVQDMDHENMFWYRQDPGLGLRLIYFSYDVKMKEKGDIPEGYSVSREKKERFSLILESASTNQTSMYLCASSLILASHNEQFFGPGTRLTVL.

This chain links TRBV23-1 with TRBJ2-7; 7 bases align to TRBD2. TRBV23-1 is marked as an open reading frame, function uncertain. CDR3 length: 17 residues. Trimming took 2 bases from V and 0 from J; bases not matched to a gene: 10. CDR3 nucleotide sequence: TGCGCCAGCAGTCAAGCCACTGGGACTACGAGCTCCTACGAGCAGTACTTC. Translation gives CASSQATGTTSSYEQYF.

This clone was counted many times. The chain couples TRBV20-1 to TRBJ1-1, with D possibly TRBD1 on 6 matching bases. Germline V gene sequence: CDR1 DFQATT, CDR2 SNEGSKA (reference sequence). The CDR3 is made up of 10 amino acids. CDR3 bases: TGCAGGGAGGGGGATACTGAAGCTTTCTTT. Translating gives CREGDTEAFF.

This chain links TRBV28 with TRBJ1-5; D is perhaps TRBD1 (6 bases). V lost 5 bases to trimming and J lost 7 bases, with 9 bases between them. Germline V CDR1 and CDR2: MDHEN, SYDVKM. The CDR3 sequence is 12 residues long. The CDR3 loop reads CASSQQGQPQHF. The DNA for the CDR3 is TGTGCCAGCAGTCAACAGGGCCAGCCCCAGCATTTT.

On this clone: The sample holds other DNA sequences that translate to the same CDR3. The chain couples TRBV27 to TRBJ2-5; no clear D gene. Germline-derived CDR1 and CDR2 are MNHEY and SMNVEV (reference sequence). The CDR3 consists of 11 residues. V lost 5 bases and J lost 5, with 6 bases in between. The CDR3 here is CASSLGETQYF. CDR3 coding DNA: TGTGCCAGCAGTCTCGGGGAGACCCAGTACTTC.

This chain connects TRBV29-1 to TRBJ2-5; a possible D gene is TRBD2 (5 bases). Trimming pared 4 bases from V and 6 bases from J, leaving 15 bases between. This CDR3 has 13 residues. CDR1 and CDR2 from the germline V gene are SQVTM and ANQGSEA. The CDR3 sequence: CSVGVLREKTQYF. The CDR3 DNA sequence: TGCAGCGTTGGGGTTCTGAGGGAAAAGACCCAGTACTTC.

The chain uses TRBV2 and TRBJ2-3, with 7 bases matching TRBD2. The CDR3 extends over 15 amino acids. J was trimmed by 3 bases and V by 6 bases; bases with no gene match: 9. Germline CDR1 SNHLY, CDR2 FYNNEI. CDR3 DNA sequence: TGTGCCAGCAGCCCTGTCGGGGGGAAGACAGATACGCAGTATTTT. It is translated as CASSPVGGKTDTQYF. Full variable domain (remainder filled in from reference TRBV2 and TRBJ2-3): EPEVTQTPSHQVTQMGQEVILRCVPISNHLYFYWYRQILGQKVEFLVSFYNNEISEKSEIFDDQFSVERPDGSNFTLKIRSTKLEDSAMYFCASSPVGGKTDTQYFGPGTRLTVL.

The chain combines TRBV5-1 with TRBJ1-2, with TRBD1 matching over 7 bases. Germline V CDR1 and CDR2: SGHRS, YFSETQ. J was trimmed by 6 bases and V by 0 bases; bases with no gene match: 5. The CDR3 is 14 amino acids. In DNA form, the CDR3 reads TGCGCCAGCAGCTTGGCCGGGACAGCAAATGGCTACACCTTC. This translates into CASSLAGTANGYTF.

As for this clone: This CDR3 is also generated by other DNA sequences in the sample. The chain has TRBV6-5 and TRBJ2-5; D ambiguous. Between the trimmed V and J ends, which lost 4 bases and 1 base, there was a span of 7 bases. The CDR3 runs to 13 residues. In germline, CDR1 is MNHEY, CDR2 SVGAGI. CDR3 sequence: CASSWTSQETQYF. CDR3 bases: TGTGCCAGCAGTTGGACCAGCCAAGAGACCCAGTACTTC.

The V gene is TRBV28, the J gene TRBJ1-2; D is unclear. The length of the CDR3 is 14 residues. The germline V gene has CDR1 MDHEN and CDR2 SYDVKM. Between the trimmed V and J ends, which lost 5 bases and 5 bases, there was a span of 15 bases. The CDR3 bases are TGTGCCAGCAGTCCCCCCCCGGGATTGTATGGCTACACCTTC. This translates into CASSPPPGLYGYTF.

As regards this clone: This is likely a read error, given that the CDR3 carries no conserved phenylalanine or tryptophan at its end. The DNA is left out, because the CDR3 cannot be placed on it with certainty; the CDR3 is given as TCRdb lists it. V usage is TRBV5-8 and J usage is TRBJ1-1. A total of 10 residues make up the CDR3, ends included. CDR1 is SGHTS, CDR2 YDEGEE, per germline. CDR3 residues: CASSHGGPSI.

V and J are TRBV11-2 and TRBJ2-5, with no clear D. This CDR3 has 15 residues. V lost 1 base to trimming and J lost 3 bases, with 12 bases between them. The germline V gene encodes CDR1 SGHAT and CDR2 FQNNGV. In DNA form, the CDR3 reads TGTGCCAGCAGCTTAGGAGGCGATGTAGAAGAGACCCAGTACTTC. Encoded protein: CASSLGGDVEETQYF.

The genes are TRBV5-8 and TRBJ2-3; D possibly corresponds to TRBD2 (5 bases). The V and J ends lost 3 bases and 0 bases respectively, with 11 bases between them. CDR3 length: 15 amino acids. Germline assignment: CDR1 SGHTS and CDR2 YDEGEE. The CDR3 protein is CASSSNGDSTDTQYF. As DNA, the CDR3 is TGTGCCAGCAGCTCGAACGGGGATAGCACAGATACGCAGTATTTT. The entire variable domain, with the rest obtained from reference TRBV5-8 and TRBJ2-3, is as follows: EAGVTQSPTHLIKTRGQQATLRCSPISGHTSVYWYQQALGLGLQFLLWYDEGEERNRGNFPPRFSGRQFPNYSSELNVNALELEDSALYLCASSSNGDSTDTQYFGPGTRLTVL.

The rearrangement uses TRBV5-1 and TRBJ2-5, with D perhaps matching TRBD1 (5 bases). Trimming removed 1 base from V and 2 bases from J, with 9 bases in between. The CDR3 is made up of 14 amino acids. Per the germline V gene, CDR1 is SGHRS and CDR2 is YFSETQ. CDR3 nucleotides: TGCGCCAGCAGCTTGAGTCCAGGGCAAGAGACCCAGTACTTC. Protein sequence: CASSLSPGQETQYF.

The table lists this clone with a few counts. V is TRBV7-2 and J is TRBJ1-5; 8 positions agree with TRBD1. The germline V gene encodes CDR1 SGHTA and CDR2 FQGNSA. The CDR3 length is 16 residues. V lost 1 base to trimming and J lost 0 bases; unmatched junction nucleotides: 2. CDR3 residues: CASSLGTGNSNQPQHF. CDR3 nucleotide sequence: TGTGCCAGCAGCTTAGGGACAGGGAATAGCAATCAGCCCCAGCATTTT.

This rearrangement joins TRBV5-1 to TRBJ2-7; 9 bases match TRBD1. Per germline, CDR1 SGHRS and CDR2 YFSETQ. The CDR3 length is 15 residues. V gave up 4 bases and J gave up 6 bases; unmatched junction bases: 11. DNA for the CDR3: TGCGCCAGCAGCCCGATCGGGACAGGGTCATCCGAGCAGTACTTC. Amino acid sequence: CASSPIGTGSSEQYF.